What follows are 16 T cell receptor beta chains derived from one specimen sequenced in a study of post-analysis software for immune sequencing data. Unique-molecular-identifier-tagged TCR beta cDNA libraries were used. TCRdb redid the calling of the PCR reads with MiXCR, one entry per CDR3 protein. This sample has hundreds of thousands of distinct CDR3 sequences; about 40% occur once, and the top ten carry 1.5% to 2%. Whole-study results and caveats: Elevated frequency relative to controls characterized several TRBV segments in patients, TRBV5-6, TRBV5-1 and TRBV20-1 among them.

These receptors' antigens are unknown. Sequences were obtained from blood. The receptors derive from a girl aged 10-17 years with multiple sclerosis.

This clonotype was recorded a few times. The chain recombines TRBV6-5 with TRBJ2-3; D is unclear. Germline V gives CDR1 MNHEY, CDR2 SVGAGI. V dropped 2 bases and J dropped 0 bases, with 6 bases sitting between them. This CDR3 comprises 14 residues. The CDR3 sequence is CASSYAPSTDTQYF. The CDR3 nucleotides are TGTGCCAGCAGTTACGCGCCTAGCACAGATACGCAGTATTTT.

This clonotype has only a few counts. This sequence joins TRBV6-1 and TRBJ1-2, with no clear D. Germline values: CDR1 MNHNS, CDR2 SASEGT. The CDR3 has 15 amino acids. Trimming took off 3 bases at V and 1 base at J, with 12 bases between the two ends. CDR3: CASSEANAVNYGYTF. For the CDR3, the DNA is TGTGCCAGCAGTGAGGCCAACGCGGTTAACTATGGCTACACCTTC.

In its sample, this clonotype was seen a few times. The rearrangement joins TRBV5-1 to TRBJ2-7, with TRBD2 matching over 12 bases. Trimming at V came to 1 base and at J to 2 bases, leaving 4 bases not matched to a gene. Germline V gene data show CDR1 as SGHRS and CDR2 as YFSETQ. CDR3 length: 16 residues. The CDR3 is CASSLTSGRTPYEQYF. CDR3 bases: TGCGCCAGCAGCTTGACTAGCGGGAGGACCCCCTACGAGCAGTACTTC.

This chain links TRBV6-1 with TRBJ2-1; D is unclear. CDR1 is MNHNS and CDR2 is SASEGT in the germline V gene. This CDR3 region has 14 residues. V dropped 3 bases and J dropped 6 bases, with 12 bases sitting between them. CDR3 loop: CASSESPIGNEQFF. CDR3 coding DNA: TGTGCCAGCAGTGAGAGTCCGATCGGCAATGAGCAGTTCTTC.

The V gene is TRBV5-1, the J gene TRBJ2-7; 8 bases line up with TRBD1. The CDR3 is 16 residues long. Germline CDR1 and CDR2: SGHRS and YFSETQ. V gave up 0 bases and J gave up 7 bases; unmatched junction bases: 12. The CDR3 coding sequence is TGCGCCAGCAGCTTGGGAGCCAGGGGGCTTCTTAGAGAGCAGTACTTC. Amino acids: CASSLGARGLLREQYF.

The CDR3 loop reads CSATVAGGNEQFF. The CDR3 nucleotides read TGCAGTGCCACTGTTGCAGGCGGCAATGAGCAGTTCTTC. The chain couples TRBV20-1 to TRBJ2-1; D is undetermined. Per the germline V gene, CDR1 is DFQATT and CDR2 is SNEGSKA (reference sequence). The CDR3 extends over 13 amino acids. V was shortened by 6 bases and J by 6 bases, with 15 bases between the two germline ends.

The chain employs TRBV12-3 or TRBV12-4 and TRBJ2-4, with 7 bases aligning to TRBD1. Trimming removed 0 bases from V and 7 bases from J; junction bases left unmatched: 0. The CDR3 has 13 amino acids. The chain's CDR3 is CASSLAGGNIQYF. The CDR3 DNA is TGTGCCAGCAGTTTAGCAGGGGGCAACATTCAGTACTTC.

The chain has TRBV27 and TRBJ2-1, with a tentative D call TRBD2 (5 bases). CDR3 length: 14 amino acids. From germline, CDR1 is MNHEY and CDR2 SMNVEV (reference sequence). Trimming cost V 6 bases and J 7 bases, with 16 bases left between them. DNA of the CDR3: TGTGCCAGCAGCCCGCGGGCTAGAGGGAATGAGCAGTTCTTC. Protein product: CASSPRARGNEQFF.

There are many counts of this clonotype. The chain combines TRBV20-1 with TRBJ2-5; D is undetermined. The germline V gene has CDR1 DFQATT and CDR2 SNEGSKA (reference sequence). The CDR3 loop spans 11 amino acids. CDR3 in DNA: TGCAGCCCCGCTAGATCCGAGACCCAGTACTTC. Its translation: CSPARSETQYF.

V usage is TRBV4-1 and J usage is TRBJ1-1; D gene ambiguous. The ends were cut back, 5 bases at V and 1 base at J, with 14 bases in the middle. CDR1 is MGHRA and CDR2 is YSYEKL in the germline V gene. This CDR3 comprises 15 residues. The chain's CDR3 is CASSGRPDANTEAFF. The CDR3 nucleotides read TGCGCCAGCAGCGGTCGGCCGGACGCGAACACTGAAGCTTTCTTT.

The gene calls are TRBV10-1 and TRBJ2-3, with D possibly TRBD2 on 6 matching bases. Germline assignment: CDR1 WNHNN and CDR2 SYGVQD (reference sequence). The CDR3 loop spans 15 amino acids. V was cut by 0 bases and J by 4 bases, with 11 bases left in between. CDR3 DNA: TGCGCCAGCAGTGAGTCTACTAGCTTGGCAGATACGCAGTATTTT. Protein: CASSESTSLADTQYF.

This clonotype was observed a handful of times. V is TRBV27 and J is TRBJ2-7; the match to TRBD2 covers 13 bases. The CDR3 is made up of 16 amino acids. Trimming took 5 bases from V and 2 from J; bases not matched to a gene: 6. The germline gives CDR1 MNHEY, CDR2 SMNVEV (reference sequence). Here the CDR3 reads CASSTSTSGRPYEQYF. As DNA, the CDR3 is TGTGCCAGCAGTACATCGACTAGCGGGAGGCCCTACGAGCAGTACTTC.

V usage is TRBV5-1 and J usage is TRBJ1-2; D is unresolved. CDR1 is SGHRS and CDR2 is YFSETQ in the germline V gene. V was trimmed by 4 bases and J by 2 bases, leaving 9 bases between them. The CDR3 contains 13 residues. The CDR3 DNA reads TGCGCCAGCAGCAGTCCAGCCAACTATGGCTACACCTTC. Amino acid sequence: CASSSPANYGYTF.

V usage is TRBV5-1 and J usage is TRBJ2-6; D uncertain. The CDR3 has 15 residues. Germline CDR1 reads SGHRS; CDR2 reads YFSETQ. With 0 bases removed from V and 0 bases from J, the gap between germline ends came to 4 bases. The DNA for the CDR3 is TGCGCCAGCAGCTTGGTTTTCTCTGGGGCCAACGTCCTGACTTTC. It specifies CASSLVFSGANVLTF.

The CDR3 DNA reads TGCAGTGCTGAGTGGGGGTTAGGTTCACCCCTCCACTTT. Encoded protein: CSAEWGLGSPLHF. The chain recombines TRBV20-1 with TRBJ1-6; a weak D match, TRBD1 (5 bases). Germline values: CDR1 DFQATT, CDR2 SNEGSKA (reference sequence). Trimming shortened V by 5 bases and J by 9 bases, and 14 bases separated the two germline ends. The CDR3 is 13 amino acids.

This clonotype was recorded many times. The chain is built from TRBV29-1 and TRBJ2-7; 7 bases are shared with TRBD2. Germline CDR1 reads SQVTM; CDR2 reads ANQGSEA. Losses at the gene ends were 4 bases for V and 0 bases for J; bases not matched to a gene: 18. This CDR3 comprises 18 residues. CDR3 loop: CSVGNGPEWLAVSYEQYF. The CDR3 DNA reads as TGCAGCGTTGGCAACGGGCCGGAATGGCTAGCGGTCTCCTACGAGCAGTACTTC.